The clone carrying this TCR beta chain was seen once. The data were obtained in a study of blood T cell repertoires in COVID-19. How the authors handled the data: It was from reference gene primer amplification that nucleated cell counts were estimated. Data came from immunoSEQ multiplex PCR; TCRdb stores just in-frame clones and leaves some out. V, J and clone size reflect that table, while D and trimming were determined from the DNA. The sample lists 90,000 or so clones; approximately 92% were seen once. This TCR derives from a woman aged 80 or older with active COVID-19. Sequencing was carried out using peripheral blood.

The CDR3 sequence is CASSLGSTYEQYF. CDR3 DNA sequence: TGTGCCAGCAGTTTGGGGAGCACCTACGAGCAGTACTTC. The chain combines TRBV28 with TRBJ2-7; weak D call: TRBD2 (5 bases). The CDR3 length is 13 residues. Trimming left V 3 bases short and J 2 bases short, with 8 bases between. CDR1 is MDHEN, CDR2 SYDVKM, per germline.